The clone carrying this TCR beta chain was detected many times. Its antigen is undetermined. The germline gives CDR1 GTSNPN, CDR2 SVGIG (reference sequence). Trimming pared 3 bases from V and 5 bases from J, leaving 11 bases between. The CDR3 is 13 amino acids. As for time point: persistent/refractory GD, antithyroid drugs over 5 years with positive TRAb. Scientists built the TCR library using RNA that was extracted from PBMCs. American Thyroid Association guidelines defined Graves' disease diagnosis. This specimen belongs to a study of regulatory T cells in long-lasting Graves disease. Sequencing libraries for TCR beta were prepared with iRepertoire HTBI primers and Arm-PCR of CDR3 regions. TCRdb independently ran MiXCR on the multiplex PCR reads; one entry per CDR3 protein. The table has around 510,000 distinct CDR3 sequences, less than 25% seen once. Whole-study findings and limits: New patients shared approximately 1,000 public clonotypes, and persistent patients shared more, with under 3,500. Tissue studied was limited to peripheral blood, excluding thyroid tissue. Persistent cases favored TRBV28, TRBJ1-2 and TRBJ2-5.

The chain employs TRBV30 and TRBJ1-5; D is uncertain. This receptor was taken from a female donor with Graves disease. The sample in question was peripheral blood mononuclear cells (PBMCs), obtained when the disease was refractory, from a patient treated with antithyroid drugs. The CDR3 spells CAWSDQNHQPQHF. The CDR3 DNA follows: TGTGCCTGGAGCGACCAAAACCATCAGCCCCAGCATTTT.